This TCR beta chain was found in a study of T cell responses to AZD1222 COVID-19 vaccine. Study-wide points: After two AZD1222 doses, spike-specific TCR breadth and depth rose versus day 0. Among vaccine-associated CD4 TCRs, coverage spanned spike, with dominance at 160-218 and 743-854.

Assay used: immunoSEQ multiplex PCR; TCRdb lists only in-frame clones, some missing. Counted here are more than 85,000 clones, around 73% occurring once; the ten biggest clones make up roughly 21%. Concerning this clone itself: Antigen unknown.

The CDR3 contains 16 residues. CDR1 is LNHNV, CDR2 YYDKDF, per germline (reference sequence). Trimming pared 4 bases from V and 4 bases from J, leaving 18 bases between. V usage is TRBV15 and J usage is TRBJ2-3; the D gene is possibly TRBD2 (5 bases). The sample was peripheral blood, taken on day 0 of AZD1222 vaccination. This receptor was taken from an adult in good health. CDR3 DNA: TGTGCCACCAGCACCCCTCTTGGGGAGTTTCCAGATACGCAGTATTTT. Its protein product is CATSTPLGEFPDTQYF.